These T cell receptor beta chains were read from a single sample in a study of healthy donors' naive CD4 and CD8 T cells. In TCRdb, the reads were re-called with MiXCR into one record per CDR3 protein. The sample lists some 190,000 distinct CDR3 sequences; about 70% were seen once. Sequencing was carried out using naive CD4+ and CD8+ T cells sorted from blood, pooled from several donors. These receptors originate from a pool of human donors in good health; the sample pools cells from several healthy donors. CDR3s include the opening cysteine and the closing phenylalanine or tryptophan. D genes are given only for firm matches. Expanded clones get a size class; other rows say once, few or many, or leave the size out.

clone size	V gene	J gene	D gene	CDR3 protein	CDR3 DNA
.	TRBV27	TRBJ2-1	.	CASSFGITGGYNEQFF	TGTGCCAGCAGTTTCGGGATAACCGGTGGCTACAATGAGCAGTTCTTC
few	TRBV30	TRBJ2-1	.	CAWSLGVSRNEQFF	TGTGCCTGGAGTTTGGGGGTTTCCCGAAATGAGCAGTTCTTC
.	TRBV20-1	TRBJ2-5	.	CSAFDPGTQETQYF	TGCAGTGCCTTTGACCCCGGAACCCAAGAGACCCAGTACTTC
.	TRBV19	TRBJ2-3	.	CATFTDTQYF	TGTGCCACTTTCACAGATACGCAGTATTTT
.	TRBV29-1	TRBJ2-1	.	CSGAVGNEQFF	TGCAGCGGAGCAGTGGGCAATGAGCAGTTCTTC
many	TRBV29-1	TRBJ2-7	.	CSVADYEQYF	TGCAGCGTTGCGGACTACGAGCAGTACTTC
.	TRBV19	TRBJ1-5	TRBD1	CASTEGGTDNQPQHF	TGTGCCAGTACTGAGGGAGGGACAGACAATCAGCCCCAGCATTTT
.	TRBV5-4	TRBJ2-5	TRBD2	CASKGLAGGGETQYF	TGTGCCAGCAAGGGCCTAGCGGGAGGAGGAGAGACCCAGTACTTC
.	TRBV7-8	TRBJ2-3	TRBD2	CASGSGDGDTQYF	TGTGCCAGCGGGAGCGGGGACGGAGATACGCAGTATTTT
few	TRBV6-5	TRBJ2-3	TRBD2	CASSRAVAGGSTDTQYF	TGTGCCAGCAGTCGAGCCGTAGCGGGAGGTAGCACAGATACGCAGTATTTT
.	TRBV29-1	TRBJ2-1	TRBD2	CSVLAGSHNEQFF	TGCAGCGTGTTAGCGGGAAGCCACAATGAGCAGTTCTTC
once	TRBV19	TRBJ2-2	.	CASSIGTGNTGELFF	TGTGCCAGTAGTATCGGGACCGGGAACACCGGGGAGCTGTTTTTT
.	TRBV6-2/TRBV6-3	TRBJ2-7	.	CAGRTANSYEQYF	TGTGCCGGCCGGACGGCGAACTCCTACGAGCAGTACTTC
.	TRBV2	TRBJ2-7	.	CASSYRVPPYEQYF	TGTGCCAGCAGTTACAGGGTTCCGCCCTACGAGCAGTACTTC
.	TRBV19	TRBJ2-1	.	CASSPIGDLYNEQFF	TGTGCCAGTAGTCCTATCGGGGACTTATACAATGAGCAGTTCTTC
.	TRBV29-1	TRBJ2-7	TRBD2	CSARTSGIGTYEQYF	TGCAGCGCTAGGACTAGCGGGATAGGAACCTACGAGCAGTACTTC
few	TRBV19	TRBJ2-5	.	CASSHPRDGRETQYF	TGTGCCAGTTCCCACCCTCGGGATGGCCGCGAGACCCAGTACTTC
.	TRBV27	TRBJ2-3	.	CASSASEGEITLSADTQYF	TGTGCCAGCAGTGCCTCCGAGGGCGAAATCACCCTGTCGGCAGATACGCAGTATTTT
few	TRBV29-1	TRBJ2-1	TRBD2	CSVDSGLAGVEFF	TGCAGCGTTGATTCGGGGCTAGCGGGTGTGGAGTTCTTC
.	TRBV29-1	TRBJ1-1	.	CSVDHGWNTEAFF	TGCAGCGTTGACCACGGGTGGAACACTGAAGCTTTCTTT
once	TRBV12-3/TRBV12-4	TRBJ1-1	.	CASSAWTDLGAFF	TGTGCCAGCAGTGCCTGGACTGACCTAGGGGCTTTCTTT
.	TRBV29-1	TRBJ1-2	.	CSVESAPNYGYTF	TGCAGCGTTGAGTCGGCACCTAACTATGGCTACACCTTC
.	TRBV19	TRBJ1-1	.	CASSVRFEDTEAFF	TGTGCCAGTAGTGTTAGGTTCGAAGACACTGAAGCTTTCTTT
.	TRBV6-1	TRBJ1-3	.	CASSEGGNRDTIYF	TGTGCCAGCAGTGAAGGTGGGAACCGTGACACCATATATTTT
.	TRBV29-1	TRBJ1-1	TRBD1	CSVVTGMNTEAFF	TGCAGCGTTGTGACAGGGATGAACACTGAAGCTTTCTTT
.	TRBV19	TRBJ2-1	.	CASSGNSYNEQFF	TGTGCCAGTAGTGGTAACTCCTACAATGAGCAGTTCTTC
once	TRBV29-1	TRBJ2-7	.	CSVSGTTYEQYF	TGCAGCGTTAGCGGGACAACCTACGAGCAGTACTTC
.	TRBV28	TRBJ2-4	TRBD2	CASSLWLAGDWNIQYF	TGTGCCAGCAGTTTATGGTTAGCGGGAGACTGGAACATTCAGTACTTC
.	TRBV6-5	TRBJ1-5	.	CASSYLGGQPQHF	TGTGCCAGCAGTTACTTAGGGGGGCAGCCCCAGCATTTT
.	TRBV5-1	TRBJ1-6	.	CASSLASSSPLHF	TGCGCCAGCAGCTTGGCTTCCAGTTCACCCCTCCACTTT
few	TRBV19	TRBJ2-7	.	CASSSGSSYEQYF	TGTGCCAGTAGTTCAGGGAGCTCCTACGAGCAGTACTTC
.	TRBV11-2	TRBJ1-1	TRBD1	CASSQGQLNTEAFF	TGTGCCAGCAGCCAGGGACAGCTAAACACTGAAGCTTTCTTT
.	TRBV14	TRBJ2-7	.	CASSQLQGRSYEQYF	TGTGCCAGCAGCCAATTACAGGGTCGCTCCTACGAGCAGTACTTC
.	TRBV6-2/TRBV6-3	TRBJ2-7	.	CASTRTDSYEQYF	TGTGCCAGCACCCGGACAGATTCCTACGAGCAGTACTTC
.	TRBV29-1	TRBJ2-1	.	CSVEGTKFGEQFF	TGCAGCGTTGAAGGGACTAAATTTGGTGAGCAGTTCTTC
.	TRBV27	TRBJ2-1	.	CASSLGYEDEQFF	TGTGCCAGCAGTTTAGGATACGAGGATGAGCAGTTCTTC
few	TRBV6-5	TRBJ2-5	.	CASTATSIGTQYF	TGTGCCAGCACCGCCACTAGTATTGGGACCCAGTACTTC
.	TRBV19	TRBJ1-5	TRBD1	CASTDRGPHNQPQHF	TGTGCCAGCACAGACAGGGGACCCCACAATCAGCCCCAGCATTTT
.	TRBV6-5	TRBJ1-2	.	CASSPDTTNYGYTF	TGTGCCAGCAGTCCCGACACTACAAACTATGGCTACACCTTC
once	TRBV19	TRBJ1-1	.	CASSVAGADLGTEAFF	TGTGCCAGTAGTGTAGCGGGGGCAGATCTAGGCACTGAAGCTTTCTTT
.	TRBV11-2	TRBJ2-2	TRBD1	CASSATGTGGIGELFF	TGTGCCAGCAGCGCGACCGGGACAGGGGGAATTGGGGAGCTGTTTTTT
.	TRBV27	TRBJ2-7	TRBD2	CASSFRGRAYEQYF	TGTGCCAGCAGTTTTCGCGGGAGGGCCTACGAGCAGTACTTC
.	TRBV7-8	TRBJ2-7	TRBD1	CASSDRAHEQYF	TGTGCCAGCAGCGACAGGGCCCACGAGCAGTACTTC
once	TRBV5-1	TRBJ2-1	TRBD2	CASQPTSGKDEQFF	TGCGCCAGCCAACCTACTAGCGGGAAGGATGAGCAGTTCTTC
.	TRBV29-1	TRBJ1-1	TRBD1	CSVDSGQRAFF	TGCAGCGTTGACTCGGGACAGAGGGCTTTCTTT
few	TRBV6-6	TRBJ1-1	.	CATLLLGHLNTEAFF	TGTGCAACCCTCTTGCTGGGACACCTGAACACTGAAGCTTTCTTT
.	TRBV24-1	TRBJ2-2	TRBD1	CATSDIPGQGATGELFF	TGTGCCACCAGTGATATACCGGGACAGGGAGCCACCGGGGAGCTGTTTTTT
.	TRBV30	TRBJ2-1	.	CAWSLSGNEQFF	TGTGCCTGGAGCCTTAGCGGCAATGAGCAGTTCTTC
.	TRBV30	TRBJ1-2	.	CAWSVSTLYGYTF	TGTGCCTGGAGTGTATCCACACTTTATGGCTACACCTTC
.	TRBV20-1	TRBJ1-2	.	CSARDPGFYGYTF	TGCAGTGCTAGAGATCCAGGGTTCTATGGCTACACCTTC
.	TRBV13	TRBJ2-2	.	CASRDKTGELFF	TGTGCCAGCAGGGACAAAACCGGGGAGCTGTTTTTT
.	TRBV6-2/TRBV6-3	TRBJ2-3	.	CASSYRVGAADTQYF	TGTGCCAGCAGTTATAGGGTGGGGGCCGCAGATACGCAGTATTTT
.	TRBV19	TRBJ1-6	.	CASSIWAGKSYNSPLHF	TGTGCCAGTAGTATTTGGGCAGGGAAGAGTTATAATTCACCCCTCCACTTT
.	TRBV29-1	TRBJ1-3	.	CSVVAGPGNTIYF	TGCAGCGTTGTTGCGGGCCCTGGAAACACCATATATTTT
.	TRBV12-3/TRBV12-4	TRBJ2-3	TRBD1	CASADGQVTDTQYF	TGTGCTAGTGCCGACGGACAGGTGACAGATACGCAGTATTTT
.	TRBV6-1	TRBJ1-2	.	CASSESGESYGYTF	TGTGCCAGCAGTGAATCAGGGGAATCCTATGGCTACACCTTC
.	TRBV27	TRBJ1-1	.	CASHLTWGHTEAFF	TGTGCCAGCCATCTGACCTGGGGGCACACTGAAGCTTTCTTT
.	TRBV27	TRBJ2-1	.	CASSGREYNEQFF	TGTGCCAGCAGCGGAAGGGAGTACAATGAGCAGTTCTTC